This TCR beta chain was sequenced for a study of blood T cell repertoires in COVID-19. The germline gives CDR1 MNHEY, CDR2 SVGAGI. Trimming removed 0 bases at V and 8 bases at J, with 11 bases between. The CDR3 length is 14 residues. Assay used: immunoSEQ multiplex PCR; TCRdb lists only in-frame clones, some missing. This table has about 140,000 clones, 80% to 90% appearing once. The chain uses TRBV6-5 and TRBJ2-1, with unresolved D. The receptor was derived from a woman between 40 and 55 years old with acute or convalescent COVID-19. The material sequenced was peripheral blood. This CDR3 is CASSYSVQTYEQFF. CDR3 nucleotides: TGTGCCAGCAGTTACTCAGTACAGACCTATGAGCAGTTCTTC.